These 20 T cell receptor beta chains originate from one sample sequenced in a study of T cell responses to AZD1222 COVID-19 vaccine. Measured with immunoSEQ multiplex PCR; TCRdb has only the in-frame clones, and not every one. The sample has about 180,000 clones, 85% to 95% seen once. The specimen was peripheral blood, collected 28 days after the second AZD1222 dose. The receptors were sampled from an adult who received the AZD1222 COVID-19 vaccine.

This clone was seen once. J is TRBJ2-1 and V is TRBV7-9; no firm D call. Germline V gene lookup returns CDR1 SEHNR and CDR2 FQNEAQ (reference sequence). This CDR3 is 11 amino acids long. V was clipped by 5 bases and J by 2 bases, with 1 base between them. The CDR3 DNA reads as TGTGCCAGCAGCCCCTACAATGAGCAGTTCTTC. It specifies CASSPYNEQFF.

About this clone itself: Other nucleotide sequences from this sample produce the same CDR3. The chain joins TRBV3-1 (or the pseudogene TRBV3-2) to TRBJ1-6; D ambiguous. Trimming left V 0 bases short and J 10 bases short, with 4 bases between. The CDR3 has 12 residues. The germline CDR1 and CDR2 sequences are LGHDT and YNNKEL (reference sequence). Here the CDR3 reads CASSQDRSPLHF. The CDR3 DNA sequence: TGTGCCAGCAGCCAAGACCGGTCACCCCTCCACTTT.

This clone was recorded only once. This chain joins TRBV7-8 and TRBJ1-5, with TRBD1 matching 7 bases. The V and J ends lost 1 base and 1 base, in that order; junction bases with no gene match: 1. Germline V gives CDR1 SGHVS, CDR2 FQNEAQ. The length of the CDR3 is 15 residues. The CDR3 spells CASSLVQGSNQPQHF. The CDR3 DNA sequence: TGTGCCAGCAGCTTAGTACAGGGGAGCAATCAGCCCCAGCATTTT. The full variable domain, in which reference TRBV7-8 and TRBJ1-5 provide the parts outside the CDR3, is GAGVSQSPRYKVAKRGQDVALRCDPISGHVSLFWYQQALGQGPEFLTYFQNEAQLDKSGLPSDRFFAERPEGSVSTLKIQRTQQEDSAVYLCASSLVQGSNQPQHFGDGTRLSIL.

This chain links TRBV7-9 with TRBJ1-2, with no clear D. Germline CDR1 reads SEHNR; CDR2 reads FQNEAQ (reference sequence). CDR3 length: 15 residues. Trimming removed 5 bases from V and 2 bases from J, with 15 bases in between. The CDR3 DNA follows: TGTGCCAGCAGCCCCCAAAGTGCGCAAAACTATGGCTACACCTTC. Translated: CASSPQSAQNYGYTF.

This chain uses TRBV28 with TRBJ2-7; 7 positions match TRBD1. This CDR3 has 16 amino acids. CDR1 and CDR2 from the germline V gene are MDHEN and SYDVKM. V trimming: 1 base; J trimming: 2 bases; junction bases outside the gene matches: 8. CDR3 DNA: TGTGCCAGCAGTTTATATCCCGGACAGGTTACCTACGAGCAGTACTTC. Amino acids: CASSLYPGQVTYEQYF.

The chain has TRBV6-5 and TRBJ1-1; a weak D match, TRBD1 (6 bases). Trimming stripped 5 bases from V and 1 base from J, with 14 bases between. Germline CDR1 and CDR2: MNHEY and SVGAGI. This CDR3 contains 15 residues. CDR3 loop: CASSTYGQPNTEAFF. CDR3 sequence (DNA): TGTGCCAGCAGTACCTATGGACAGCCGAACACTGAAGCTTTCTTT.

CDR3: CASSLFWPPDTQYF. The CDR3 DNA sequence: TGTGCCAGCAGCTTATTTTGGCCCCCAGATACGCAGTATTTT. V and J are TRBV7-6 and TRBJ2-3, with no clear D. The germline CDR1 and CDR2 sequences are SGHVS and FNYEAQ. Trimming removed 2 bases at V and 4 bases at J, with 10 bases between. This CDR3 has 14 residues.

The chain has TRBV7-9 and TRBJ2-3; D is possibly TRBD1 (5 bases). Per the germline V gene, CDR1 is SEHNR and CDR2 is FQNEAQ (reference sequence). Trimming took 1 base from V and 1 from J, leaving 12 bases between them. The CDR3 is 16 amino acids. CDR3 DNA: TGTGCCAGCAGCTTAGGCGTCCAAGGGGGCACAGATACGCAGTATTTT. Translating gives CASSLGVQGGTDTQYF.

V usage is TRBV7-9 and J usage is TRBJ2-2; the D gene could be TRBD1 or TRBD2 (7 bases each). This CDR3 contains 15 residues. Looked up from germline, CDR1 is SEHNR and CDR2 is FQNEAQ (reference sequence). The V and J ends lost 7 bases and 3 bases respectively, with 15 bases between them. DNA of the CDR3: TGTGCCAGCACCCCACAGGGGAGGGACACCGGGGAGCTGTTTTTT. It yields the protein CASTPQGRDTGELFF.

The gene calls are TRBV2 and TRBJ1-6, with D tentatively TRBD1 (6 bases). The CDR3 has 13 amino acids. V lost 8 bases and J lost 5, with 10 bases in between. Germline values: CDR1 SNHLY, CDR2 FYNNEI. The CDR3 DNA follows: TGTGCCAGCGGACAGACTAATAATTCACCCCTCCACTTT. Translated: CASGQTNNSPLHF.

The chain is built from TRBV13 and TRBJ2-1; D uncertain. The V gene's germline CDR1 is PRHDT and CDR2 FYEKMQ (reference sequence). This CDR3 is built from 16 residues. The ends were cut back, 4 bases at V and 0 bases at J, with 13 bases in the middle. The CDR3 nucleotides read TGTGCCAGCAGCTCGGCGACTGTTAGCTCCTACAATGAGCAGTTCTTC. It codes for CASSSATVSSYNEQFF.

The chain joins TRBV13 to TRBJ1-6, with TRBD1 matching 7 bases. Trimming removed 4 bases from V and 6 bases from J; junction bases left unmatched: 3. The CDR3 has 14 amino acids. Germline V lookup: CDR1 PRHDT, CDR2 FYEKMQ (reference sequence). CDR3 DNA: TGTGCCAGCAGCTCGGACAGGCGTAATTCACCCCTCCACTTT. Its translation: CASSSDRRNSPLHF.

The CDR3 nucleotides are TGCGCCAGCAGCTTTGGAGGGGCGGCGGCAAGTGGCTACACCTTC. Protein product: CASSFGGAAASGYTF. The chain uses TRBV5-1 and TRBJ1-2; D perhaps matches TRBD1 (5 bases). CDR3 size: 15 residues. Trimming shortened V by 2 bases and J by 7 bases, and 18 bases separated the two germline ends. Germline lookup yields CDR1 SGHRS and CDR2 YFSETQ.

The chain has TRBV19 and TRBJ1-1, with D perhaps TRBD1 (5 bases). The CDR3 extends over 12 amino acids. From germline, CDR1 is LNHDA and CDR2 SQIVND (reference sequence). Trimming cost V 7 bases and J 4 bases, with 10 bases left between them. This chain's CDR3 is CASTPGATEAFF. CDR3 bases: TGTGCCAGTACCCCCGGGGCCACTGAAGCTTTCTTT.

The chain uses TRBV6-1 and TRBJ1-2; D gene ambiguous. The CDR3 is 14 residues long. Germline V gene sequence: CDR1 MNHNS, CDR2 SASEGT. The V end was cut by 1 base, the J end by 3 bases, with 9 bases between. The CDR3, as DNA: TGTGCCAGCAGTGAAGGGCCATCAGACTATGGCTACACCTTC. It codes for CASSEGPSDYGYTF.

This sequence joins TRBV6-5 and TRBJ1-5, with a weak D call TRBD1 (5 bases). V was pared by 6 bases and J by 1 base, with 10 bases between. The CDR3 contains 14 residues. The germline V gene encodes CDR1 MNHEY and CDR2 SVGAGI. The CDR3 loop reads CASRGGGSNQPQHF. The CDR3 nucleotides are TGTGCCAGCAGGGGTGGGGGGAGCAATCAGCCCCAGCATTTT.

The chain is built from TRBV24-1 and TRBJ1-2; the D is unclear. Deletions cut 3 bases from V and 8 bases from J, with 12 bases between. The CDR3 has 13 residues. Germline CDR1 KGHDR, CDR2 SFDVKD. CDR3 in amino acids: CATSDETTDGYTF. The DNA for the CDR3 is TGTGCCACCAGTGATGAGACGACGGACGGCTACACCTTC.

This chain joins TRBV7-8 and TRBJ2-7, with TRBD1 matching 7 bases. This CDR3 contains 14 residues. Germline trimming cut 1 base from V and 5 bases from J; bases unmatched to any gene: 5. Germline CDR1 and CDR2: SGHVS and FQNEAQ. In DNA form, the CDR3 reads TGTGCCAGCAGCTTAGAAGGGGGCCTCAACGAGCAGTACTTC. Protein sequence: CASSLEGGLNEQYF.

With regard to this clone: The sample holds other DNA sequences that translate to the same CDR3. This rearrangement joins TRBV27 to TRBJ1-5; D remains unclear. With 3 bases removed from V and 4 bases from J, the gap between germline ends came to 4 bases. Germline CDR1 is MNHEY and CDR2 is SMNVEV (reference sequence). CDR3 length: 12 residues. CDR3 protein: CASSFSNQPQHF. The CDR3 DNA is TGTGCCAGCAGTTTCTCAAATCAGCCCCAGCATTTT.

J is TRBJ1-1 and V is TRBV5-1, with D possibly being TRBD1 (5 bases). This CDR3 has 15 amino acids. In germline, CDR1 is SGHRS, CDR2 YFSETQ. The ends were cut back, 0 bases at V and 1 base at J, with 10 bases in the middle. Written as DNA, the CDR3 is TGCGCCAGCAGCTTGGTGGGGGGGACGAACACTGAAGCTTTCTTT. Its protein product is CASSLVGGTNTEAFF. Full variable domain (rest looked up from reference TRBV5-1 and TRBJ1-1): KAGVTQTPRYLIKTRGQQVTLSCSPISGHRSVSWYQQTPGQGLQFLFEYFSETQRNKGNFPGRFSGRQFSNSRSEMNVSTLELGDSALYLCASSLVGGTNTEAFFGQGTRLTVV.